This TCR beta chain emerged from a study of cytomegalovirus exposure and HLA in healthy donors. General study results and limits: A later analysis found most CMV-associated TCR beta chains apparently HLA-restricted.

This PCR relied on a set of 60 Vbeta primers and 13 Jbeta primers. Method: immunoSEQ multiplex PCR; TCRdb's copy keeps in-frame clones and lacks some. This sample contains tens of thousands of clones. The length of the CDR3 is 15 residues. The V gene's germline CDR1 is SGHRS and CDR2 YFSETQ. V was pared by 0 bases and J by 5 bases, with 4 bases of the junction left unmatched. Regarding this clone: Its antigen is unknown.

Sequenced sample: PBMCs. This receptor was obtained from a man aged 35 to 55 in good health and CMV-seronegative. The chain combines TRBV5-1 with TRBJ2-2, with TRBD1 identical over 7 bases. CDR3 residues: CASSLEGAETGELFF. CDR3 sequence (DNA): TGCGCCAGCAGCTTGGAGGGGGCCGAAACCGGGGAGCTGTTTTTT.